Shown below are 27 T cell receptor beta chains from a single sample sequenced in a study of blood T cell repertoires in COVID-19. Here immunoSEQ multiplex PCR was the method, and the copy in TCRdb shows in-frame clones only, minus some. Of 30,000 or so clones in the sample, roughly nine tenths are singletons; the top ten hold roughly 5%. Sequenced material: peripheral blood. Receptor source: a human donor in a cohort sampled during active COVID-19.

J is TRBJ2-5 and V is TRBV19; 12 bases are a match to TRBD1. Germline V lookup: CDR1 LNHDA, CDR2 SQIVND (reference sequence). This CDR3 spans 17 amino acids. The ends lost 5 bases at V and 4 bases at J; junction bases unmatched: 11. The CDR3 is CASSVSGTGGTGETQYF. CDR3 DNA sequence: TGTGCCAGTAGTGTCTCCGGGACAGGGGGCACTGGAGAGACCCAGTACTTC.

This chain connects TRBV12-3 or TRBV12-4 to TRBJ1-2; no firm D call. V was pared by 7 bases and J by 5 bases, with 11 bases between. The CDR3 spans 12 residues. The CDR3: CASTPVGYGYTF. The CDR3 bases are TGTGCCAGCACCCCCGTCGGGTATGGCTACACCTTC.

This sequence joins TRBV28 and TRBJ1-1; 11 positions match TRBD1. The CDR3 sequence is 15 residues long. The ends lost 4 bases at V and 6 bases at J; junction bases unmatched: 7. The V gene's germline CDR1 is MDHEN and CDR2 SYDVKM. CDR3 in DNA: TGTGCCAGCAGTTCACTGGGACAGGGGGGGCCTGAAGCTTTCTTT. Protein sequence: CASSSLGQGGPEAFF.

The J gene is TRBJ2-3, the V gene TRBV27; 8 bases fit TRBD2. This CDR3 contains 16 residues. J gave up 3 bases and V 6 bases, and 11 bases lay outside the gene matches. Germline CDR1 MNHEY, CDR2 SMNVEV (reference sequence). In DNA, the CDR3 is TGTGCCAGCAGGGTACGGGAGGGCCTTAGGACAGATACGCAGTATTTT. This sequence encodes CASRVREGLRTDTQYF.

The chain is built from TRBV6-2 or TRBV6-3 and TRBJ2-1, with D tentatively TRBD2 (5 bases). In germline, CDR1 is MNHEY, CDR2 SVGEGT. V lost 5 bases and J 2 bases, leaving 16 bases between the germline ends. This CDR3 comprises 16 residues. In DNA form, the CDR3 reads TGTGCCAGCAGTCCCTTGGGAAGCGGAACCTACAATGAGCAGTTCTTC. Its translation: CASSPLGSGTYNEQFF.

The V and J genes are TRBV11-2 and TRBJ1-2; D might be TRBD1 (5 bases). CDR1 and CDR2 from the germline V gene are SGHAT and FQNNGV. This CDR3 has 14 residues. With 0 bases removed from V and 2 bases from J, the gap between germline ends came to 7 bases. CDR3 bases: TGTGCCAGCAGCTTAGACTCAGGGAACTATGGCTACACCTTC. This sequence encodes CASSLDSGNYGYTF.

The V and J genes are TRBV7-2 and TRBJ2-1; D is ambiguous. Germline CDR1 reads SGHTA; CDR2 reads FQGNSA. Trimming removed 4 bases at V and 4 bases at J, with 5 bases between. This CDR3 has 12 residues. CDR3 nucleotides: TGTGCCAGCAGCTCATTTTACAATGAGCAGTTCTTC. Encoded protein: CASSSFYNEQFF.

The chain has TRBV28 and TRBJ1-1; TRBD1 might be the D (6 bases). CDR1 is MDHEN, CDR2 SYDVKM, per germline. This CDR3 contains 13 residues. Trimming cost V 5 bases and J 3 bases, with 10 bases left between them. For the CDR3, the DNA is TGTGCCAGCAGTAAAACAGGGCACACTGAAGCTTTCTTT. Translation: CASSKTGHTEAFF.

The rearrangement uses TRBV5-1 and TRBJ2-2, with D maybe TRBD2 (5 bases). CDR3 length: 18 residues. The V gene's germline CDR1 is SGHRS and CDR2 YFSETQ. V lost 5 bases and J 6 bases, leaving 26 bases between the germline ends. DNA for the CDR3: TGCGCCAGCAGATCGACCCAACGACGGGGAACTGAGGCCGGGGAGCTGTTTTTT. Translating gives CASRSTQRRGTEAGELFF.

The V and J genes are TRBV10-3 and TRBJ1-1; tentatively, D is TRBD1 (6 bases). CDR3 length: 12 residues. Germline V gene lookup returns CDR1 ENHRY and CDR2 SYGVKD. Trimming removed 4 bases at V and 6 bases at J, with 9 bases between. The CDR3 loop is CAISAYRAEAFF. The CDR3, as DNA: TGTGCCATCAGTGCGTACAGGGCTGAAGCTTTCTTT.

The rearrangement joins TRBV27 to TRBJ2-1, with 10 positions matching TRBD2. The V gene end was trimmed by 6 bases and the J gene end by 9 bases; junction bases not matched to a gene: 8. Per the germline V gene, CDR1 is MNHEY and CDR2 is SMNVEV (reference sequence). The CDR3 consists of 14 residues. The CDR3: CASRPSGSPIEQFF. CDR3 coding DNA: TGTGCCAGCAGGCCTAGCGGGAGCCCAATTGAGCAGTTCTTC.

The chain is built from TRBV19 and TRBJ2-1, with 10 positions matching TRBD2. The CDR3 is 15 residues long. Germline V lookup: CDR1 LNHDA, CDR2 SQIVND (reference sequence). The junction had 5 bases not matched to a gene; V was cut back by 1 base and J by 8 bases. CDR3 in amino acids: CASSIAGTSVYEQFF. The DNA of the CDR3 is TGTGCCAGTAGTATAGCTGGGACTAGCGTCTATGAGCAGTTCTTC.

The V and J genes are TRBV7-2 and TRBJ1-5; D is ambiguous. With 5 bases removed from V and 5 bases from J, the gap between germline ends came to 7 bases. The germline V gene encodes CDR1 SGHTA and CDR2 FQGNSA. The CDR3 has 12 amino acids. In DNA, the CDR3 is TGTGCCAGCAGCCAAGACTATCAGCCCCAGCATTTT. Translating it yields CASSQDYQPQHF.

This chain joins TRBV5-4 and TRBJ2-4, with 7 bases identical to TRBD1. Germline V gene data show CDR1 as SGHNT and CDR2 as YYREEE (reference sequence). The length of the CDR3 is 14 residues. After removal of 4 bases from V and 3 bases from J, the junction contained 4 bases not matched to a gene. The CDR3 protein is CASSLQGVKNIQYF. The CDR3 bases are TGTGCCAGCAGCCTCCAGGGGGTCAAAAACATTCAGTACTTC.

The chain recombines TRBV28 with TRBJ1-1; tentative D call: TRBD1 (6 bases). CDR1 and CDR2 (germline): MDHEN, SYDVKM. The CDR3 loop spans 17 amino acids. Trimming took off 6 bases at V and 6 bases at J, with 26 bases between the two ends. The CDR3 protein is CASSRRGRRGGFAEAFF. The CDR3 region has the DNA TGTGCCAGCAGCCGAAGGGGCCGCAGGGGAGGGTTCGCTGAAGCTTTCTTT. The full variable domain, with the rest looked up from reference TRBV28 and TRBJ1-1, is DVKVTQSSRYLVKRTGEKVFLECVQDMDHENMFWYRQDPGLGLRLIYFSYDVKMKEKGDIPEGYSVSREKKERFSLILESASTNQTSMYLCASSRRGRRGGFAEAFFGQGTRLTVV.

The chain uses TRBV5-6 and TRBJ1-6; 7 bases match TRBD1. This CDR3 contains 14 residues. After removal of 4 bases from V and 7 bases from J, the junction contained 5 bases not matched to a gene. CDR1 is SGHDT, CDR2 YYEEEE, per germline. This CDR3 is CASSVGQKNSPLHF. The CDR3 bases are TGTGCCAGCAGCGTGGGACAGAAGAATTCACCCCTCCACTTT.

This chain links TRBV5-1 with TRBJ2-1, with TRBD1 matching 9 bases. Germline assignment: CDR1 SGHRS and CDR2 YFSETQ. The CDR3 covers 16 residues. V lost 0 bases, J lost 6 bases, and 7 bases stayed unmatched. CDR3 in DNA: TGCGCCAGCAGCTTGGCAGGGACAGGGACGGCCAATGAGCAGTTCTTC. Amino acids: CASSLAGTGTANEQFF.

The J gene is TRBJ2-1, the V gene TRBV19, with TRBD2 matching over 16 bases. Germline lookup yields CDR1 LNHDA and CDR2 SQIVND (reference sequence). With V trimmed by 6 bases and J by 7 bases, 3 bases remained unmatched. The CDR3 runs to 15 residues. The CDR3 protein is CASSPGLAGGNEQFF. The DNA for the CDR3 is TGTGCCAGTAGCCCGGGACTAGCGGGAGGGAATGAGCAGTTCTTC.

The rearrangement joins TRBV7-3 to TRBJ2-5; tentative D call: TRBD1 (6 bases). The CDR3 runs 15 residues. V was clipped by 5 bases and J by 1 base, with 14 bases between them. Germline values: CDR1 SGHTA, CDR2 FQGTGA. The CDR3 spells CASSLLRGSQETQYF. CDR3 DNA: TGTGCCAGCAGCCTTTTGAGGGGGTCCCAAGAGACCCAGTACTTC.

The rearrangement joins TRBV9 to TRBJ2-2; TRBD1 matches 8 bases. This CDR3 spans 15 amino acids. V shed 2 bases and J 3 bases; nucleotides not matched to a gene: 3. CDR1 and CDR2 from the germline V gene are SGDLS and YYNGEE. CDR3 sequence reads: CASSVLTGDTGELFF. CDR3 bases: TGTGCCAGCAGCGTCTTGACAGGGGACACCGGGGAGCTGTTTTTT.

This chain connects TRBV18 to TRBJ2-2; 10 nucleotides match TRBD2. The germline V gene has CDR1 KGHSH and CDR2 LQKENI. V gave up 3 bases and J gave up 7 bases; unmatched junction bases: 8. The CDR3 runs to 16 residues. The CDR3 DNA sequence: TGTGCCAGCTCACCCTTGCTAGCGGGAGACAGCGGGGAGCTGTTTTTT. Translated: CASSPLLAGDSGELFF.

The chain recombines TRBV7-9 with TRBJ1-2; 11 positions match TRBD1. The CDR3 is 16 residues long. Germline V lookup: CDR1 SEHNR, CDR2 FQNEAQ (reference sequence). Trimming removed 2 bases from V and 7 bases from J; junction bases left unmatched: 9. The CDR3 coding sequence is TGTGCCAGCAGCTTATCCGGGGACAGGGGGTCGTCTGGCTACACCTTC. This sequence encodes CASSLSGDRGSSGYTF.

V is TRBV6-2 or TRBV6-3 and J is TRBJ1-2, with TRBD1 identical over 8 bases. Trimming at V came to 4 bases and at J to 4 bases, leaving 11 bases not matched to a gene. In germline, CDR1 is MNHEY, CDR2 SVGEGT. The CDR3 loop spans 16 amino acids. CDR3 sequence: CASSWQGALAPYGYTF. The CDR3 DNA follows: TGTGCCAGCAGTTGGCAGGGGGCACTTGCCCCCTATGGCTACACCTTC.

The chain is built from TRBV19 and TRBJ1-5, with D possibly being TRBD1 (6 bases). Trimming took 7 bases from V and 7 from J, leaving 17 bases between them. Per the germline V gene, CDR1 is LNHDA and CDR2 is SQIVND (reference sequence). CDR3 length: 14 residues. The CDR3 loop reads CASISPGVVQPQHF. CDR3 nucleotide sequence: TGTGCCAGTATCTCCCCAGGGGTAGTCCAGCCCCAGCATTTT. The full variable domain, rest sourced from reference TRBV19 and TRBJ1-5, is DGGITQSPKYLFRKEGQNVTLSCEQNLNHDAMYWYRQDPGQGLRLIYYSQIVNDFQKGDIAEGYSVSREKKESFPLTVTSAQKNPTAFYLCASISPGVVQPQHFGDGTRLSIL.

This rearrangement joins TRBV10-3 to TRBJ1-2; 12 bases agree with TRBD1. The CDR3 has 16 amino acids. Germline CDR1 and CDR2: ENHRY and SYGVKD. Losses at the gene ends were 10 bases for V and 8 bases for J; bases not matched to a gene: 17. The CDR3 spells CATTRDRGLPSEGYTF. CDR3 DNA sequence: TGTGCCACCACGCGGGACAGGGGGCTTCCTTCTGAGGGCTACACCTTC.

The chain employs TRBV2 and TRBJ2-5, with 10 bases lining up with TRBD1. Germline assignment: CDR1 SNHLY and CDR2 FYNNEI. CDR3 length: 14 amino acids. The V and J ends lost 5 bases and 5 bases, in that order; junction bases with no gene match: 5. Here the CDR3 reads CASSKGQGFETQYF. As DNA, the CDR3 is TGTGCCAGCAGTAAGGGACAGGGGTTTGAGACCCAGTACTTC.

The rearrangement uses TRBV9 and TRBJ2-3, with D perhaps matching TRBD2 (7 bases). V lost 0 bases to trimming and J lost 3 bases, with 17 bases between them. The CDR3 has 17 residues. Germline CDR1 SGDLS, CDR2 YYNGEE. CDR3 sequence reads: CASSVAGGGAGTDTQYF. For the CDR3, the DNA is TGTGCCAGCAGCGTAGCTGGCGGGGGCGCAGGGACAGATACGCAGTATTTT.